This T cell receptor (beta chain) was identified during a study of cytomegalovirus exposure and HLA in healthy donors. The CDR3 is 17 residues long. Trimming removed 0 bases from V and 3 bases from J, with 17 bases in between. CDR1 ENHRY and CDR2 SYGVKD come from the germline V gene. It was with 60 Vbeta and 13 Jbeta primers that the PCR ran. Original handling: Per a later analysis, the number of unique TCR beta chains was roughly 83 million, of which some 10 million were shared. Assay: immunoSEQ multiplex PCR; the TCRdb copy retains only in-frame clones and omits some. V and J calls and clone size are as listed in that table; D and trimming were resolved from the DNA. In the table there are some 200,000 clones, more than 75% of which are singletons.

The sample consisted of PBMCs. The chain combines TRBV10-3 with TRBJ1-2, with D unresolved. The sequence was obtained from a woman between 18 and 30 years old in good health and CMV-seronegative. The CDR3 reads CAISESRVSWAYYGYTF. DNA of the CDR3: TGTGCCATCAGTGAGTCGAGGGTCTCTTGGGCCTACTATGGCTACACCTTC.